The next 12 T cell receptor beta chains were all read from a single sample in a study of a mutant IDH1 vaccine in newly diagnosed glioma. The assay was immunoSEQ multiplex PCR, and TCRdb's table has in-frame clones only and misses some. The sample holds approximately 12,000 clones, 81% seen once. Stated time point: week 47, end of study. The content of each vaccine dose was 300 ug of mutant IDH1 20-mer peptide, and topical imiquimod accompanied it. These receptors' antigens are unknown. The sequenced sample was PBMCs, obtained from a glioma patient whose treatment included an IDH1 peptide vaccine. The receptor set was obtained from a man aged 25-45 years with glioma.

This chain joins TRBV27 and TRBJ2-1, with a weak D call TRBD1 (6 bases). V gave up 6 bases and J gave up 8 bases, with 20 bases separating them. CDR1 is MNHEY and CDR2 is SMNVEV in the germline V gene (reference sequence). The length of the CDR3 is 15 residues. The DNA of the CDR3 is TGTGCCAGCAGAACCCGGGACACATGGTTCCATGAGCAGTTCTTC. This gives the protein CASRTRDTWFHEQFF.

V and J are TRBV2 and TRBJ1-4; possible D gene TRBD1, 5 bases. The CDR3 is 14 residues long. Germline CDR1 SNHLY, CDR2 FYNNEI. Trimming stripped 6 bases from V and 1 base from J, with 9 bases between. In DNA, the CDR3 is TGTGCCAGCAGCTCAGGGTTAACTAATGAAAAACTGTTTTTT. Translating it yields CASSSGLTNEKLFF.

This clone occurred once. The chain links TRBV14 to TRBJ2-2, with 10 positions matching TRBD1. The CDR3 length is 16 residues. The germline V gene has CDR1 SGHDN and CDR2 FVKESK. V dropped 1 base and J dropped 7; count of bases not matched to a gene: 6. The CDR3 loop reads CASSQGGQGVGGELFF. In nucleotides, the CDR3 is TGTGCCAGCAGCCAAGGAGGACAGGGGGTTGGCGGGGAGCTGTTTTTT.

A few counts support this clone. CDR3 nucleotides: TGCGCCAGCAGCCAAGGTAGGGAGGGTTGGACTGAAGCTTTCTTT. It codes for CASSQGREGWTEAFF. The chain employs TRBV4-1 and TRBJ1-1; no definite D call. This CDR3 comprises 15 residues. CDR1 MGHRA and CDR2 YSYEKL come from the germline V gene. V was cut by 1 base and J by 5 bases, with 14 bases left in between.

This chain links TRBV6-6 with TRBJ1-1, with D unresolved. The length of the CDR3 is 14 residues. Trimming left V 5 bases short and J 1 base short, with 11 bases between. From germline, CDR1 is MNHNY and CDR2 SVGAGI (reference sequence). The CDR3 reads CASSPPTTNTEAFF. CDR3 DNA: TGTGCCAGCAGTCCACCCACAACGAACACTGAAGCTTTCTTT.

V is TRBV27 and J is TRBJ2-4, with TRBD1 matching 7 bases. The CDR3 loop spans 15 amino acids. Germline assignment: CDR1 MNHEY and CDR2 SMNVEV (reference sequence). With V trimmed by 4 bases and J by 6 bases, 9 bases remained unmatched. This CDR3 is CASSSPTGMTNIQYF. As DNA, the CDR3 is TGTGCCAGCAGTTCTCCGACAGGGATGACAAACATTCAGTACTTC.

CDR3: CASSSGLAGGGETQYF. Here the CDR3 DNA reads TGCGCCAGCAGCTCGGGACTAGCGGGAGGAGGGGAGACCCAGTACTTC. The chain uses TRBV5-1 and TRBJ2-5; 15 positions agree with TRBD2. Germline CDR1 reads SGHRS; CDR2 reads YFSETQ. The CDR3 contains 16 residues. V trimming: 3 bases; J trimming: 5 bases; junction bases outside the gene matches: 5.

This chain connects TRBV29-1 to TRBJ2-5; D unclear. V lost 6 bases, J lost 3 bases, and 14 bases lay in between. The CDR3 spans 13 residues. Germline CDR1 reads SQVTM; CDR2 reads ANQGSEA. In nucleotides, the CDR3 is TGCAGCGTGGTGACGGAAAATAAAGAGACCCAGTACTTC. Translation gives CSVVTENKETQYF.

The rearrangement joins TRBV5-5 to TRBJ2-5, with D possibly TRBD1 on 6 matching bases. Trimming pared 4 bases from V and 5 bases from J, leaving 18 bases between. Germline CDR1 and CDR2: SGHKS and YYEKEE (reference sequence). CDR3 length: 15 amino acids. The CDR3 here is CASSLLQGMVETQYF. The CDR3 bases are TGTGCCAGCAGCCTCCTACAGGGTATGGTGGAGACCCAGTACTTC. Supplemented by reference TRBV5-5 and TRBJ2-5, the full variable domain reads DAGVTQSPTHLIKTRGQQVTLRCSPISGHKSVSWYQQVLGQGPQFIFQYYEKEERGRGNFPDRFSARQFPNYSSELNVNALLLGDSALYLCASSLLQGMVETQYFGPGTRLLVL.

The chain is built from TRBV6-5 and TRBJ2-1; TRBD2 matches at 11 bases. This CDR3 comprises 13 residues. Trimming took 8 bases from V and 7 from J; bases not matched to a gene: 4. The germline gives CDR1 MNHEY, CDR2 SVGAGI. The CDR3 DNA follows: TGTGCCAGCTTCGCTAGCGGGAGGAATGAGCAGTTCTTC. This gives the protein CASFASGRNEQFF.

The rearrangement uses TRBV5-1 and TRBJ2-7; 8 bases are a match to TRBD2. V dropped 4 bases and J dropped 5; count of bases not matched to a gene: 2. The germline V gene encodes CDR1 SGHRS and CDR2 YFSETQ. This CDR3 is built from 12 residues. CDR3 sequence (DNA): TGCGCCAGCAGCCCCGGGGGGGACGAGCAGTACTTC. Protein sequence: CASSPGGDEQYF.

This chain connects TRBV7-9 to TRBJ1-3; D is unclear. The CDR3 has 15 residues. Trimming took 5 bases from V and 4 from J, leaving 15 bases between them. Germline V CDR1 and CDR2: SEHNR, FQNEAQ (reference sequence). In DNA, the CDR3 is TGTGCCAGCAGCCTCAGTTTCCTTTCGGGAAACACCATATATTTT. It specifies CASSLSFLSGNTIYF.